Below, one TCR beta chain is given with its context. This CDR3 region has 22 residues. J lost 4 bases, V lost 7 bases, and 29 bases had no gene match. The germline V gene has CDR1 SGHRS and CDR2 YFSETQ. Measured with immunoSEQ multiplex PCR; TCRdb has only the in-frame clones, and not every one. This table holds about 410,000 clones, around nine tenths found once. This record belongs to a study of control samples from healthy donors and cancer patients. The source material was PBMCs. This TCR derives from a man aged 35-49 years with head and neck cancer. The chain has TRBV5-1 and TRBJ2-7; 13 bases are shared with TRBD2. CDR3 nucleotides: TGCGCCAGCCCCTGGGGGGACAGAGGAGCTCCAAGGACTAGCGGGAGCTATTACGAGCAGTACTTC. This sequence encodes CASPWGDRGAPRTSGSYYEQYF.